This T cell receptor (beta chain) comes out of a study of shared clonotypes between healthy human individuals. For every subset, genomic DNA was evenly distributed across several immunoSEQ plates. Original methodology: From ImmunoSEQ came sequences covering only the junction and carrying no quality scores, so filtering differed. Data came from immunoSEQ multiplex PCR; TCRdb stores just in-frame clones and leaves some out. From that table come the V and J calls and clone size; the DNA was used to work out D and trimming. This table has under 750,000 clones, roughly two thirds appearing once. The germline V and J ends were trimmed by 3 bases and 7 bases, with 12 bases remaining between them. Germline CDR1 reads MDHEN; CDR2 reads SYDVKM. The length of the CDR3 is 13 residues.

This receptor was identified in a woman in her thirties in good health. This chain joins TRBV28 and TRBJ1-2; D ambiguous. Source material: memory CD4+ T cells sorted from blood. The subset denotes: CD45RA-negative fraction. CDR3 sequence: CASSFSWVGGYTF. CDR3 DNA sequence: TGTGCCAGCAGTTTCTCTTGGGTCGGTGGCTACACCTTC.